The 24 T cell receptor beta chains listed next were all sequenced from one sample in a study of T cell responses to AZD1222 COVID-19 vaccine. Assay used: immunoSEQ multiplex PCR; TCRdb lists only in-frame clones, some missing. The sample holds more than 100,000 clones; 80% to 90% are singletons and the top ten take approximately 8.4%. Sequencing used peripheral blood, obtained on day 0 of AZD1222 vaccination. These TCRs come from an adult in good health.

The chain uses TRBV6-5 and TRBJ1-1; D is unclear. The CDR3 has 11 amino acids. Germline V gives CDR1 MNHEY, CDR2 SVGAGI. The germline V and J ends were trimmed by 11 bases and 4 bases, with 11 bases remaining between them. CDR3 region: CAVRGATEAFF. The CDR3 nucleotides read TGTGCCGTTCGGGGTGCCACTGAAGCTTTCTTT.

The CDR3: CASTLGLAGVGEQFF. The DNA of the CDR3 is TGTGCCAGTACCCTAGGACTAGCGGGAGTAGGTGAGCAGTTCTTC. This chain links TRBV19 with TRBJ2-1; 13 bases map to TRBD2. Germline values: CDR1 LNHDA, CDR2 SQIVND (reference sequence). This CDR3 has 15 residues. The V segment lost 7 bases and the J segment 9 bases; nucleotides outside the gene matches: 9.

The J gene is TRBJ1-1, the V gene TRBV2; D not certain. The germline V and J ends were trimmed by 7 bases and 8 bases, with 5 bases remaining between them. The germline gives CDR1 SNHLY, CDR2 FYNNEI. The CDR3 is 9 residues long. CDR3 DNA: TGTGCCAGCAAAGGGGAAGCTTTCTTT. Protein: CASKGEAFF.

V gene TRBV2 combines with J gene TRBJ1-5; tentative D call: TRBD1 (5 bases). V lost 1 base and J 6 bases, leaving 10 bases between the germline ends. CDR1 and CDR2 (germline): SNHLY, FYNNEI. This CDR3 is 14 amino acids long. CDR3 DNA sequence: TGTGCCAGCAGTGAAGTCCAGGGTACTCAGCCCCAGCATTTT. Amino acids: CASSEVQGTQPQHF.

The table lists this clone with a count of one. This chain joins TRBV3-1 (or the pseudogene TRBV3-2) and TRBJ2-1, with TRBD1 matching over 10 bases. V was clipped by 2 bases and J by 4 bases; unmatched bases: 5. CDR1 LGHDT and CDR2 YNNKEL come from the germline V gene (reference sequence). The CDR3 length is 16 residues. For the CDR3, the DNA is TGTGCCAGCAGCCAACAGCCGGGACAGGGGTACAATGAGCAGTTCTTC. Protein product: CASSQQPGQGYNEQFF.

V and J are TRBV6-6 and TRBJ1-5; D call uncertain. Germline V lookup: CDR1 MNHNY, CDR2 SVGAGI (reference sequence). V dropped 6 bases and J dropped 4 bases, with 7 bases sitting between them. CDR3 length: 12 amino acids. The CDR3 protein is CASSPWNQPQHF. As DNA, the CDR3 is TGTGCCAGCAGCCCCTGGAATCAGCCCCAGCATTTT.

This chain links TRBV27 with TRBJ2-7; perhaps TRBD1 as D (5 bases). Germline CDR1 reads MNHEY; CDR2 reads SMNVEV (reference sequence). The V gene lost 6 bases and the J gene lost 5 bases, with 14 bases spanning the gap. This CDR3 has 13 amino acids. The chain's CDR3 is CASSPGTGNEQYF. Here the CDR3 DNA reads TGTGCCAGCAGCCCCGGTACAGGCAACGAGCAGTACTTC.

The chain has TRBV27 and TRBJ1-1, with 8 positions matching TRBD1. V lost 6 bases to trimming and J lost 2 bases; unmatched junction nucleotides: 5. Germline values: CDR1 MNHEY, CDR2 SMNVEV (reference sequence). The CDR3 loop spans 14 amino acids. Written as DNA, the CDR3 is TGTGCCAGCAGGAGAGACAGGGGCAACACTGAAGCTTTCTTT. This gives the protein CASRRDRGNTEAFF.

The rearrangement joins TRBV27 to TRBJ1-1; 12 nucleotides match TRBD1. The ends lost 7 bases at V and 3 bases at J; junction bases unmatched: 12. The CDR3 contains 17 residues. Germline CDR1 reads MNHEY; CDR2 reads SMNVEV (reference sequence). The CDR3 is CASIPGQGAFMDTEAFF. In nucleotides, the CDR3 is TGTGCCAGCATCCCGGGACAGGGGGCATTTATGGACACTGAAGCTTTCTTT.

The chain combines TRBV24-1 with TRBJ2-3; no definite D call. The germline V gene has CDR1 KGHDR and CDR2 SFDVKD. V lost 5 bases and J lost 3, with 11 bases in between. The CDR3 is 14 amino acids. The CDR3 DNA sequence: TGTGCCACCAGTGTTGGGGTAAGGACAGATACGCAGTATTTT. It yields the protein CATSVGVRTDTQYF.

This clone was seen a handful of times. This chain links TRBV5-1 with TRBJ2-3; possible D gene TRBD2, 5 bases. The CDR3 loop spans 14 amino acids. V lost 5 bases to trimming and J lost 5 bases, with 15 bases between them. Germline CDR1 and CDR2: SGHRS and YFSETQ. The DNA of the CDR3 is TGCGCCAGCAGATCCCAGTCTGAGGGAGATACGCAGTATTTT. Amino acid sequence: CASRSQSEGDTQYF.

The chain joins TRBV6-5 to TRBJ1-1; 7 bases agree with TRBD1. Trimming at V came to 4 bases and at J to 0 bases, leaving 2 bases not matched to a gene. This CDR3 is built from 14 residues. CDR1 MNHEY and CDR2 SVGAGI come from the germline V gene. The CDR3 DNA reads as TGTGCCAGCAGTTCAGACAGGGTGAACACTGAAGCTTTCTTT. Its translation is CASSSDRVNTEAFF.

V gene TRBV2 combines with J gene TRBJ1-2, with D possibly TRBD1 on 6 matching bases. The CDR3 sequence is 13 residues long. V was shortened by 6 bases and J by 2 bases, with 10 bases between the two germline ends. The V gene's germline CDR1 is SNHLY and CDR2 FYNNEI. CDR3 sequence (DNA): TGTGCCAGCAGAGGACAGCAGAACTATGGCTACACCTTC. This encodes CASRGQQNYGYTF.

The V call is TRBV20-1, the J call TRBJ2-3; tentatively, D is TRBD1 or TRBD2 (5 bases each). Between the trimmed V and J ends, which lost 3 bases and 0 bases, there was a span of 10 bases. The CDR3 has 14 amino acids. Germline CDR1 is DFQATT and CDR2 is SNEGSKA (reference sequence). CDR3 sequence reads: CSASRGGSTDTQYF. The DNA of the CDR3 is TGCAGTGCTAGTAGGGGCGGGAGCACAGATACGCAGTATTTT.

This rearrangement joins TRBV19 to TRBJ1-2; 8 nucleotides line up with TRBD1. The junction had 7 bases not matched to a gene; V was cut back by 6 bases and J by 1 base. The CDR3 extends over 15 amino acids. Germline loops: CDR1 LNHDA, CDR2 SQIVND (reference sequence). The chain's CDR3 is CASSRTGMNNYGYTF. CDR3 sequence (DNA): TGTGCCAGTAGCAGGACAGGGATGAATAACTATGGCTACACCTTC.

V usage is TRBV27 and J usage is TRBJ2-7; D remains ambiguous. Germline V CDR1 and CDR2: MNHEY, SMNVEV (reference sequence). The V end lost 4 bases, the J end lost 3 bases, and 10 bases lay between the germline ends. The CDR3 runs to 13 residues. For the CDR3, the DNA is TGTGCCAGCAGTTCGGATTGGGGCTACGAGCAGTACTTC. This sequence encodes CASSSDWGYEQYF.

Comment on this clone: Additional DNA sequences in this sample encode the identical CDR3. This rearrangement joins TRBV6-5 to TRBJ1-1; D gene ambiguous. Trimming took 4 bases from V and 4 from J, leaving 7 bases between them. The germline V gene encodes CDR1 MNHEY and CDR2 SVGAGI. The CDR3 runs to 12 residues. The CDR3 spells CASSSLGTEAFF. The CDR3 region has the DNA TGTGCCAGCAGTTCCCTGGGCACTGAAGCTTTCTTT.

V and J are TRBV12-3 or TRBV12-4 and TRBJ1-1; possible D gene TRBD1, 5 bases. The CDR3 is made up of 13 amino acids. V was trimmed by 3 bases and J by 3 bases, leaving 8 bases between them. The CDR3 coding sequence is TGTGCCAGCAGTTTTGTGGGGGACACTGAAGCTTTCTTT. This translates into CASSFVGDTEAFF.

CDR3 nucleotides: TGCGCCAGCAGTGAGTCGGGGACAGGGGCTTCTGGCTACACCTTC. Translated: CASSESGTGASGYTF. This chain links TRBV10-2 with TRBJ1-2, with 10 bases fitting TRBD1. The V segment lost 0 bases and the J segment 7 bases; nucleotides outside the gene matches: 5. This CDR3 has 15 residues. Germline CDR1 is WSHSY and CDR2 is SAAADI.

For the CDR3, the DNA is TGTGCCAGCCACCTAGGCGGACTAAACACCGGGGAGCTGTTTTTT. This codes for CASHLGGLNTGELFF. The chain has TRBV28 and TRBJ2-2, with D perhaps matching TRBD2 (6 bases). CDR3 length: 15 residues. Trimming took 8 bases from V and 2 from J, leaving 15 bases between them. The V gene's germline CDR1 is MDHEN and CDR2 SYDVKM.

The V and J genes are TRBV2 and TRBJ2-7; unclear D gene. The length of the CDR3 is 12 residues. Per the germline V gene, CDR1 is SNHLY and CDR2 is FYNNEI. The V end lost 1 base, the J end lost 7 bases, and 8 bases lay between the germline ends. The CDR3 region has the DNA TGTGCCAGCAGTGAAGGTCGCTTTGAGCAGTACTTC. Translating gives CASSEGRFEQYF.

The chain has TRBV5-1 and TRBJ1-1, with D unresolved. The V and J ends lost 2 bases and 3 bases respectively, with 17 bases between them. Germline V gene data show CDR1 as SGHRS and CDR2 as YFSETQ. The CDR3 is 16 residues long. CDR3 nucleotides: TGCGCCAGCAGCTTAATTGGCGGGGAATATCACACTGAAGCTTTCTTT. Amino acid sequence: CASSLIGGEYHTEAFF.

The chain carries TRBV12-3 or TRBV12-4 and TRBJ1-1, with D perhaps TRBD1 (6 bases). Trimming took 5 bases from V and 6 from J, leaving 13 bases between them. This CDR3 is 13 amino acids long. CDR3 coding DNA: TGTGCCAGCAGTCGCCGGACAGAGGCTGAAGCTTTCTTT. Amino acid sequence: CASSRRTEAEAFF.

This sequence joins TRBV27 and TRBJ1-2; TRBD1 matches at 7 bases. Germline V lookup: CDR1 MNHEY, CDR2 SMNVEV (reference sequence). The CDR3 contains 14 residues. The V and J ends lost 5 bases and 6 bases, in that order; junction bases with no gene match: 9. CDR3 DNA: TGTGCCAGCAGTCCATACAAACAGGGGCATGGCTACACCTTC. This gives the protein CASSPYKQGHGYTF.